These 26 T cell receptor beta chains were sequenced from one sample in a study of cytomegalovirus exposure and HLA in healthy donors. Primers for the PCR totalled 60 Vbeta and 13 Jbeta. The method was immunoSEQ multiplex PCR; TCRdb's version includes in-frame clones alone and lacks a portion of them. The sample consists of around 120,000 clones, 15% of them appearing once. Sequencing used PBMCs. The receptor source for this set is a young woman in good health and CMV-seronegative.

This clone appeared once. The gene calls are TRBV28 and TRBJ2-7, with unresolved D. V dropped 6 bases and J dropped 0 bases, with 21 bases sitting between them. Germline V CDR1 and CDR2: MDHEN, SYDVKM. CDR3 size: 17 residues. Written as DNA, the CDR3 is TGTGCCAGCAGCGAACAATCCCTCGCGGTGAGCTCCTACGAGCAGTACTTC. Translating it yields CASSEQSLAVSSYEQYF. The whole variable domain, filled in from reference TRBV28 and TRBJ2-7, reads DVKVTQSSRYLVKRTGEKVFLECVQDMDHENMFWYRQDPGLGLRLIYFSYDVKMKEKGDIPEGYSVSREKKERFSLILESASTNQTSMYLCASSEQSLAVSSYEQYFGPGTRLTVT.

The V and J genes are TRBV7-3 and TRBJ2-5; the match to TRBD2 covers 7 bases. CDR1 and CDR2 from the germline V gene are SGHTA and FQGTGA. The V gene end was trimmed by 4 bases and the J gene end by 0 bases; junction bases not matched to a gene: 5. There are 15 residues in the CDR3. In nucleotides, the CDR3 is TGTGCCAGCAGCTCCGGGACTATTAACCAAGAGACCCAGTACTTC. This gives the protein CASSSGTINQETQYF.

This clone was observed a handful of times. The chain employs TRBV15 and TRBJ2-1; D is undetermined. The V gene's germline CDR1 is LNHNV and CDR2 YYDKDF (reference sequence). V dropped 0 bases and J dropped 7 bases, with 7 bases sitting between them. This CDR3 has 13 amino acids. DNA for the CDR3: TGTGCCACCAGCAGAGATCCTAAAAATGAGCAGTTCTTC. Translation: CATSRDPKNEQFF.

CDR3 protein: CASSTSGGAEETQYF. CDR3 nucleotide sequence: TGTGCCAGCAGCACTAGCGGGGGGGCGGAAGAGACCCAGTACTTC. This chain links TRBV2 with TRBJ2-5, with 13 bases matching TRBD2. J was trimmed by 3 bases and V by 6 bases; bases with no gene match: 4. Germline V gene data show CDR1 as SNHLY and CDR2 as FYNNEI. The CDR3 is made up of 15 amino acids.

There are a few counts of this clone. This CDR3 is CASSGSGPGYTF. The DNA of the CDR3 is TGTGCCAGCAGTGGGTCAGGGCCCGGCTACACCTTC. V is TRBV2 and J is TRBJ1-2; possibly TRBD1 for D (5 bases). Germline CDR1 is SNHLY and CDR2 is FYNNEI. Between the trimmed V and J ends, which lost 4 bases and 8 bases, there was a span of 11 bases. The CDR3 contains 12 residues.

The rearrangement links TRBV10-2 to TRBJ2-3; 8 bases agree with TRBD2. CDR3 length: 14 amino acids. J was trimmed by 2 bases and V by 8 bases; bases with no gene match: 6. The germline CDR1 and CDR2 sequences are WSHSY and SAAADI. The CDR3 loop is CASHLAGNTDTQYF. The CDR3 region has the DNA TGCGCCAGCCATTTAGCGGGGAACACAGATACGCAGTATTTT.

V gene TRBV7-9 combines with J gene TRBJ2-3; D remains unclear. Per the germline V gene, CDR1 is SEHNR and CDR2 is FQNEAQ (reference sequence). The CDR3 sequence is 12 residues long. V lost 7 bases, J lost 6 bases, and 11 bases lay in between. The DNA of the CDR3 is TGTGCCAGCAACCCGGAGATTGATACGCAGTATTTT. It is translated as CASNPEIDTQYF.

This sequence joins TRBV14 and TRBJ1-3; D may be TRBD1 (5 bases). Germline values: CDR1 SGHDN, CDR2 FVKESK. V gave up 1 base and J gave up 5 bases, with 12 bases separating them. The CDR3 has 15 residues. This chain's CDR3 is CASSQVQTARNTIYF. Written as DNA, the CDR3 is TGTGCCAGCAGCCAAGTGCAGACAGCCCGAAACACCATATATTTT.

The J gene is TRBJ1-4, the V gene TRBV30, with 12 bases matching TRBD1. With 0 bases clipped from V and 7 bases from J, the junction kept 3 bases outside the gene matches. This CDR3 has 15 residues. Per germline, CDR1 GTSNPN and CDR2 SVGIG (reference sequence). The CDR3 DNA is TGTGCCTGGAGTGTAGGGACAGGGGGCATTGAAAAACTGTTTTTT. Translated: CAWSVGTGGIEKLFF. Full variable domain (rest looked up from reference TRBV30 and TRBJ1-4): SQTIHQWPATLVQPVGSPLSLECTVEGTSNPNLYWYRQAAGRGLQLLFYSVGIGQISSEVPQNLSASRPQDRQFILSSKKLLLSDSGFYLCAWSVGTGGIEKLFFGSGTQLSVL.

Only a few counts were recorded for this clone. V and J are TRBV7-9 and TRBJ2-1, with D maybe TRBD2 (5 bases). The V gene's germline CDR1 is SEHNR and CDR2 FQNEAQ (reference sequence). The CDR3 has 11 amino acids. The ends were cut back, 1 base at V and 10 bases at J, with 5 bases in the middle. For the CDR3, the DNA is TGTGCCAGCAGCTTAGGAGGGGAGCAGTTCTTC. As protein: CASSLGGEQFF. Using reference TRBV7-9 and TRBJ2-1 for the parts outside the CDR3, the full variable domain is DTGVSQNPRHKITKRGQNVTFRCDPISEHNRLYWYRQTLGQGPEFLTYFQNEAQLEKSRLLSDRFSAERPKGSFSTLEIQRTEQGDSAMYLCASSLGGEQFFGPGTRLTVL.

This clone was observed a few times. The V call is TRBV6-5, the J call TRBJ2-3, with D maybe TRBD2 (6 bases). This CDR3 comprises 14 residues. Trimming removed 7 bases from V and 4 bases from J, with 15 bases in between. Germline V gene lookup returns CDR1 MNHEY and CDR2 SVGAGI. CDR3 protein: CASKEGRGADTQYF. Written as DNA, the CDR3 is TGTGCCAGCAAGGAGGGCCGGGGCGCAGATACGCAGTATTTT.

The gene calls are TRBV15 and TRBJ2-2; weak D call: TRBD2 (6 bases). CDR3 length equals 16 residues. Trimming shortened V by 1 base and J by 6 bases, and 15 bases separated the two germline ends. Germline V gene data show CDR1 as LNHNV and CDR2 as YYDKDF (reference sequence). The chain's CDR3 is CATSRVTGVGPGELFF. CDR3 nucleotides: TGTGCCACCAGCAGAGTCACGGGAGTAGGCCCCGGGGAGCTGTTTTTT.

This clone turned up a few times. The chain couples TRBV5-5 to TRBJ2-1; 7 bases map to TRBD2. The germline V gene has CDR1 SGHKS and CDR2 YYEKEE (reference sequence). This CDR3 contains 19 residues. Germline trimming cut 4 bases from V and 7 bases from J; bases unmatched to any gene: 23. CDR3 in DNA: TGTGCCAGCAGCCTACTCGAACCCCGACGGGGGGTCCCGGGGAATGAGCAGTTCTTC. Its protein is CASSLLEPRRGVPGNEQFF.

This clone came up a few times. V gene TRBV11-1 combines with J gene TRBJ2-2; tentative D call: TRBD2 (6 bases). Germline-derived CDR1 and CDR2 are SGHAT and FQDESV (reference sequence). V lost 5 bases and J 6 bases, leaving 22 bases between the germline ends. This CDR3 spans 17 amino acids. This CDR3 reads CASSDWGRQGGAGELFF. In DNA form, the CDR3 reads TGTGCCAGCAGCGACTGGGGGAGGCAGGGCGGGGCCGGGGAGCTGTTTTTT.

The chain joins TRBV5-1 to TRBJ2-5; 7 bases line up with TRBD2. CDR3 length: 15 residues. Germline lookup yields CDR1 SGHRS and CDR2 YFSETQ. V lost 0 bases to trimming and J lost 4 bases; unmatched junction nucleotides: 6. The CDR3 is CASSLDTGGPETQYF. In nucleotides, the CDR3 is TGCGCCAGCAGCTTGGATACGGGGGGTCCAGAGACCCAGTACTTC.

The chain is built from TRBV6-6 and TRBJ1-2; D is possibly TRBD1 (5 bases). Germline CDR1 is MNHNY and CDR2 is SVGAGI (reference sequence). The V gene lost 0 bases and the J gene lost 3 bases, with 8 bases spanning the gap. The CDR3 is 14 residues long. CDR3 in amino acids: CASSYSGQDYGYTF. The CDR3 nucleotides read TGTGCCAGCAGTTACTCGGGGCAGGACTATGGCTACACCTTC.

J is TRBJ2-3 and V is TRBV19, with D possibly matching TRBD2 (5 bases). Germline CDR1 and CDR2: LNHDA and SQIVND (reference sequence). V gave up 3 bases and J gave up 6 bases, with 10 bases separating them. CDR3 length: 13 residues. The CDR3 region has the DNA TGTGCCAGTAGTATTGCGGCGGGTGATACGCAGTATTTT. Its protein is CASSIAAGDTQYF.

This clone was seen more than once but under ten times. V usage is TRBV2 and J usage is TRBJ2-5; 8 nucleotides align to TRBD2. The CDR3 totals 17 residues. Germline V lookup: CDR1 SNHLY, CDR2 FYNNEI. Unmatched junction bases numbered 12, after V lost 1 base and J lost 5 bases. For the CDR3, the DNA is TGTGCCAGCAGTGAAGGGGTTTCGGCGGGACTAGGGGAGACCCAGTACTTC. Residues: CASSEGVSAGLGETQYF.

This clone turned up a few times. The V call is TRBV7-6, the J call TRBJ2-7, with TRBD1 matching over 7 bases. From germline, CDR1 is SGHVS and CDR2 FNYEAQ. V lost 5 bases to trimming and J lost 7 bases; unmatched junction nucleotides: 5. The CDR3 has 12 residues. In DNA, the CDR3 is TGTGCCAGCAGCAGGGACAGTTTAGAGCAGTACTTC. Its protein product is CASSRDSLEQYF.

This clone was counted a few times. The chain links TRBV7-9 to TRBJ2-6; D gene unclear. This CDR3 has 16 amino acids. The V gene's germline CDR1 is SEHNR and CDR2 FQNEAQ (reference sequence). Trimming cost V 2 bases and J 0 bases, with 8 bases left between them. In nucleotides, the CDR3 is TGTGCCAGCAGCTTACCTCGGTCCTCTGGGGCCAACGTCCTGACTTTC. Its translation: CASSLPRSSGANVLTF.

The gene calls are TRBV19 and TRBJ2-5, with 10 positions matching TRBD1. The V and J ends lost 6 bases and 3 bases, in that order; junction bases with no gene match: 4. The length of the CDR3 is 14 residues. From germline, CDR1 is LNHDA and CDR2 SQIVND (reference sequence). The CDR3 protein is CASSSGTGEETQYF. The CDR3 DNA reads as TGTGCCAGTAGCTCCGGGACAGGGGAAGAGACCCAGTACTTC.

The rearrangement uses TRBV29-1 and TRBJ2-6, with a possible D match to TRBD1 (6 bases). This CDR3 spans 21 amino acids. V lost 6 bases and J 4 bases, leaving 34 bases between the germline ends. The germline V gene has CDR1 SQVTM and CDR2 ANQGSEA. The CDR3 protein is CSVTAFPHREPTSGGANVLTF. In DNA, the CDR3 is TGCAGCGTCACAGCCTTTCCTCACAGGGAGCCCACCTCGGGGGGGGCCAACGTCCTGACTTTC.

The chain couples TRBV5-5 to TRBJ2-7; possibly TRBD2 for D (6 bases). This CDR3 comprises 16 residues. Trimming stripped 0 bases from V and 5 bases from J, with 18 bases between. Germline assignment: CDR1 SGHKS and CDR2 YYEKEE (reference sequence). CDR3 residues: CASSLGRREFRDEQYF. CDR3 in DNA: TGTGCCAGCAGCTTGGGTCGGAGGGAGTTTAGAGACGAGCAGTACTTC.

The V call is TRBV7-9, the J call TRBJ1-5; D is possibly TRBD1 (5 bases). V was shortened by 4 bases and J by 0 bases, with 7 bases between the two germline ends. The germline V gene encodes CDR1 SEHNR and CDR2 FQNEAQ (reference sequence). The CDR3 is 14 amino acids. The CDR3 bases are TGTGCCAGCAGCTGGGGGGATAGCAATCAGCCCCAGCATTTT. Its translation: CASSWGDSNQPQHF.

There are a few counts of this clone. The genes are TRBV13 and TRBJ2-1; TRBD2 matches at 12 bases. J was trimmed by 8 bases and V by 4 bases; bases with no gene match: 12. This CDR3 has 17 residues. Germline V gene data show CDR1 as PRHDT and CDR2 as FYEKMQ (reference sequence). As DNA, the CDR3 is TGTGCCAGCAGCTATCTCGCGGCACTAGCGGGAGGAGATGAGCAGTTCTTC. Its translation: CASSYLAALAGGDEQFF.

The CDR3 sequence is CASSHGAGTKYNEQFF. In nucleotides, the CDR3 is TGTGCCAGCAGTCATGGGGCGGGGACCAAATACAATGAGCAGTTCTTC. V is TRBV27 and J is TRBJ2-1, with D tentatively TRBD2 (6 bases). V shed 5 bases and J shed 4 bases, with 18 bases lying between them. From germline, CDR1 is MNHEY and CDR2 SMNVEV (reference sequence). The CDR3 extends over 16 amino acids.